These 24 T cell receptor beta chains came from one sample sequenced in a study of OX40 agonist ivuxolimab in advanced cancers. The protocol was immunoSEQ multiplex PCR, while the TCRdb copy is restricted to in-frame clones and leaves out a portion. This table has 53,000 or so clones, roughly 84% appearing once. Sequencing was performed on CD4+ or CD8+ T cells sorted from blood, taken in a trial of the OX40 agonist ivuxolimab. These receptors came from an adult with an advanced solid tumor such as melanoma, head and neck, liver or kidney cancer.

This chain uses TRBV30 with TRBJ2-5; no reliable D call. With 2 bases removed from V and 3 bases from J, the gap between germline ends came to 4 bases. Germline V gene data show CDR1 as GTSNPN and CDR2 as SVGIG (reference sequence). The CDR3 length is 11 residues. CDR3 region: CAWSIKETQYF. For the CDR3, the DNA is TGTGCCTGGAGTATCAAAGAGACCCAGTACTTC.

The chain carries TRBV9 and TRBJ1-1; D is unclear. CDR3 length: 14 residues. Trimming removed 2 bases at V and 1 base at J, with 9 bases between. The V gene's germline CDR1 is SGDLS and CDR2 YYNGEE. The CDR3 sequence is CASSVGVSNTEAFF. CDR3 DNA: TGTGCCAGCAGCGTTGGAGTGTCGAACACTGAAGCTTTCTTT.

The chain carries TRBV18 and TRBJ1-5; D unresolved. Looked up from germline, CDR1 is KGHSH and CDR2 is LQKENI. V was shortened by 1 base and J by 0 bases, with 16 bases between the two germline ends. The CDR3 is 18 residues long. CDR3 nucleotide sequence: TGTGCCAGCTCACCACGGCCGGGCCCCATTAATAGCAATCAGCCCCAGCATTTT. It yields the protein CASSPRPGPINSNQPQHF. Full variable domain (outside the CDR3, taken from reference TRBV18 and TRBJ1-5): NAGVMQNPRHLVRRRGQEARLRCSPMKGHSHVYWYRQLPEEGLKFMVYLQKENIIDESGMPKERFSAEFPKEGPSILRIQQVVRGDSAAYFCASSPRPGPINSNQPQHFGDGTRLSIL.

This sequence joins TRBV28 and TRBJ1-1; unclear D gene. This CDR3 is built from 14 residues. Germline CDR1 MDHEN, CDR2 SYDVKM. V was shortened by 2 bases and J by 6 bases, with 13 bases between the two germline ends. The CDR3 DNA reads as TGTGCCAGCAGTTTAGTACAGCCTTACGCTGAAGCTTTCTTT. The encoded protein is CASSLVQPYAEAFF. The whole variable domain, filled in from reference TRBV28 and TRBJ1-1, reads DVKVTQSSRYLVKRTGEKVFLECVQDMDHENMFWYRQDPGLGLRLIYFSYDVKMKEKGDIPEGYSVSREKKERFSLILESASTNQTSMYLCASSLVQPYAEAFFGQGTRLTVV.

The genes are TRBV27 and TRBJ2-7; 8 nucleotides line up with TRBD2. The CDR3 loop spans 14 amino acids. V shed 7 bases, J shed 7 bases, and the junction held 12 bases outside the gene matches. Germline CDR1 is MNHEY and CDR2 is SMNVEV (reference sequence). In nucleotides, the CDR3 is TGTGCCAGCATCCCCACGGGGGGGGCTCGAGAGCAGTACTTC. Protein sequence: CASIPTGGAREQYF.

The J gene is TRBJ1-5, the V gene TRBV12-5, with a tentative D call TRBD1 (5 bases). Germline-derived CDR1 and CDR2 are LGHNT and FRNRAP. CDR3 size: 14 residues. The V and J ends lost 9 bases and 4 bases respectively, with 16 bases between them. In DNA form, the CDR3 reads TGTGCTAGCCAACGCGGGGGTGCAAATCAGCCCCAGCATTTT. It translates to CASQRGGANQPQHF.

CDR3 sequence (DNA): TGTGCCAGCAGTTTAACCACCCTTTTGGGGAGCTCTGGGGCCAACGTCCTGACTTTC. This sequence encodes CASSLTTLLGSSGANVLTF. The chain combines TRBV27 with TRBJ2-6, with a possible D match to TRBD2 (5 bases). The CDR3 runs to 19 residues. CDR1 MNHEY and CDR2 SMNVEV come from the germline V gene (reference sequence). Trimming removed 2 bases from V and 0 bases from J, with 17 bases in between.

This clone was seen once. The chain is built from TRBV5-1 and TRBJ2-3, with TRBD2 matching over 10 bases. The V and J ends lost 4 bases and 1 base, in that order; junction bases with no gene match: 3. Germline assignment: CDR1 SGHRS and CDR2 YFSETQ. CDR3 length: 15 amino acids. The CDR3, as DNA: TGCGCCAGCAGCCAGGGGACTAGCGGCACAGATACGCAGTATTTT. Translation: CASSQGTSGTDTQYF. Full variable domain (outside the CDR3, taken from reference TRBV5-1 and TRBJ2-3): KAGVTQTPRYLIKTRGQQVTLSCSPISGHRSVSWYQQTPGQGLQFLFEYFSETQRNKGNFPGRFSGRQFSNSRSEMNVSTLELGDSALYLCASSQGTSGTDTQYFGPGTRLTVL.

This chain joins TRBV5-4 and TRBJ2-1; a possible D gene is TRBD2 (6 bases). Per the germline V gene, CDR1 is SGHNT and CDR2 is YYREEE (reference sequence). Trimming stripped 0 bases from V and 15 bases from J, with 16 bases between. CDR3 length equals 13 residues. The CDR3 nucleotides are TGTGCCAGCAGCTTGGCGGACGGGCGGGGCCCGTTCTTC. As protein: CASSLADGRGPFF.

The chain employs TRBV7-9 and TRBJ1-1; no firm D call. Trimming took 4 bases from V and 0 from J, leaving 18 bases between them. The CDR3 sequence is 17 residues long. Germline V lookup: CDR1 SEHNR, CDR2 FQNEAQ (reference sequence). The CDR3 DNA is TGTGCCAGCAGCTCGGGGTCCGCCGGAACCATGAACACTGAAGCTTTCTTT. Translated: CASSSGSAGTMNTEAFF.

CDR3 loop: CASSLRDYSTDTQYF. The CDR3 DNA sequence: TGTGCCAGCAGCCTCCGGGACTACAGCACAGATACGCAGTATTTT. The rearrangement uses TRBV11-1 and TRBJ2-3; TRBD2 matches 7 bases. Unmatched junction bases numbered 5, after V lost 5 bases and J lost 0 bases. Germline V gene sequence: CDR1 SGHAT, CDR2 FQDESV (reference sequence). The length of the CDR3 is 15 residues. The entire variable domain, with the rest obtained from reference TRBV11-1 and TRBJ2-3, is as follows: EAEVAQSPRYKITEKSQAVAFWCDPISGHATLYWYRQILGQGPELLVQFQDESVVDDSQLPKDRFSAERLKGVDSTLKIQPAELGDSAMYLCASSLRDYSTDTQYFGPGTRLTVL.

The V gene is TRBV7-9, the J gene TRBJ2-5, with D possibly matching TRBD2 (5 bases). The ends were cut back, 1 base at V and 4 bases at J, with 7 bases in the middle. From germline, CDR1 is SEHNR and CDR2 FQNEAQ (reference sequence). The CDR3 is made up of 13 amino acids. CDR3 nucleotide sequence: TGTGCCAGCAGCTTAGTCGGGGTAGAGACCCAGTACTTC. This gives the protein CASSLVGVETQYF.

This clone has a single count. The chain has TRBV9 and TRBJ2-2; TRBD1 aligns across 7 bases. Unmatched junction bases numbered 8, after V lost 0 bases and J lost 6 bases. Germline-derived CDR1 and CDR2 are SGDLS and YYNGEE. The CDR3 loop spans 16 amino acids. The CDR3 coding sequence is TGTGCCAGCAGCGTAGGGGGACAGCACGCCGCCGGGGAGCTGTTTTTT. Its protein is CASSVGGQHAAGELFF. The variable domain in full, with the rest retrieved from reference TRBV9 and TRBJ2-2, is DSGVTQTPKHLITATGQRVTLRCSPRSGDLSVYWYQQSLDQGLQFLIQYYNGEERAKGNILERFSAQQFPDLHSELNLSSLELGDSALYFCASSVGGQHAAGELFFGEGSRLTVL.

J is TRBJ1-3 and V is TRBV13; D is unresolved. This CDR3 has 12 amino acids. Looked up from germline, CDR1 is PRHDT and CDR2 is FYEKMQ (reference sequence). V dropped 2 bases and J dropped 2 bases, with 1 base sitting between them. The DNA for the CDR3 is TGTGCCAGCAGCTTAACTGGAAACACCATATATTTT. As protein: CASSLTGNTIYF.

The chain links TRBV5-4 to TRBJ1-3; the D gene is possibly TRBD1 (5 bases). The length of the CDR3 is 16 residues. Deletions cut 0 bases from V and 0 bases from J, with 10 bases between. Germline CDR1 is SGHNT and CDR2 is YYREEE (reference sequence). CDR3 DNA: TGTGCCAGCAGCTTGGGACAGCATCACTCTGGAAACACCATATATTTT. Protein: CASSLGQHHSGNTIYF.

The V and J genes are TRBV30 and TRBJ2-5; D gene unclear. The CDR3 loop spans 13 amino acids. CDR1 and CDR2 from the germline V gene are GTSNPN and SVGIG (reference sequence). With 1 base removed from V and 4 bases from J, the gap between germline ends came to 10 bases. The CDR3 DNA is TGTGCCTGGAGTGGCTCTGAACGAGAGACCCAGTACTTC. Translating it yields CAWSGSERETQYF.

The chain is built from TRBV4-2 and TRBJ1-2, with a weak D call TRBD1 (5 bases). Trimming took 2 bases from V and 4 from J, leaving 14 bases between them. Germline CDR1 reads LGHNA; CDR2 reads YNFKEQ. The length of the CDR3 is 15 residues. CDR3 nucleotide sequence: TGTGCCAGCAGCCAACCAGAAACTGACAGCTATGGCTACACCTTC. Translating it yields CASSQPETDSYGYTF.

The chain is built from TRBV9 and TRBJ2-3; D unresolved. CDR1 is SGDLS, CDR2 YYNGEE, per germline. CDR3 length: 15 residues. V shed 0 bases and J shed 2 bases, with 10 bases lying between them. CDR3 in amino acids: CASSVDVSPTDTQYF. CDR3 coding DNA: TGTGCCAGCAGCGTAGATGTTAGCCCCACAGATACGCAGTATTTT.

The chain recombines TRBV6-6 with TRBJ2-5; 7 nucleotides agree with TRBD1. TRBJ2-7 explains the end of the DNA better; the J call may be wrong. This CDR3 is 12 amino acids long. Germline V gives CDR1 MNHNY, CDR2 SVGAGI (reference sequence). The CDR3 DNA follows: TGTGCCAGCAGTTTCCGGACAGGCGAGCAGTACTTC. It codes for CASSFRTGEQYF.

The V and J genes are TRBV5-1 and TRBJ2-1; D call uncertain. The V gene lost 1 base and the J gene lost 6 bases, with 5 bases spanning the gap. This CDR3 spans 12 amino acids. The germline CDR1 and CDR2 sequences are SGHRS and YFSETQ. The CDR3 loop reads CASSLRVNEQFF. The CDR3 bases are TGCGCCAGCAGCTTGAGGGTCAATGAGCAGTTCTTC. Full variable domain (outside the CDR3, taken from reference TRBV5-1 and TRBJ2-1): KAGVTQTPRYLIKTRGQQVTLSCSPISGHRSVSWYQQTPGQGLQFLFEYFSETQRNKGNFPGRFSGRQFSNSRSEMNVSTLELGDSALYLCASSLRVNEQFFGPGTRLTVL.

This clone was picked up a small number of times. This chain joins TRBV28 and TRBJ1-4; 9 bases are a match to TRBD1. The ends lost 6 bases at V and 3 bases at J; junction bases unmatched: 8. CDR3 size: 16 residues. CDR1 and CDR2 (germline): MDHEN, SYDVKM. As DNA, the CDR3 is TGTGCCAGCAGCCCACAGGGGGCGGGGGCTAATGAAAAACTGTTTTTT. It codes for CASSPQGAGANEKLFF. The full variable domain, rest sourced from reference TRBV28 and TRBJ1-4, is DVKVTQSSRYLVKRTGEKVFLECVQDMDHENMFWYRQDPGLGLRLIYFSYDVKMKEKGDIPEGYSVSREKKERFSLILESASTNQTSMYLCASSPQGAGANEKLFFGSGTQLSVL.

V gene TRBV15 combines with J gene TRBJ2-3; 7 bases are a match to TRBD1. CDR3 length equals 15 residues. Germline trimming cut 2 bases from V and 4 bases from J; bases unmatched to any gene: 6. Germline CDR1 and CDR2: LNHNV and YYDKDF (reference sequence). CDR3 DNA sequence: TGTGCCACCAGCAGATGGACAGGCGGGTCAGATACGCAGTATTTT. It specifies CATSRWTGGSDTQYF.

The table lists this clone with a few counts. The rearrangement links TRBV4-1 to TRBJ1-6; tentatively, D is TRBD1 (5 bases). This CDR3 has 15 amino acids. The germline gives CDR1 MGHRA, CDR2 YSYEKL. The V end lost 0 bases, the J end lost 6 bases, and 9 bases lay between the germline ends. DNA of the CDR3: TGCGCCAGCAGCCAAGAAGCAGGGTGTAATTCACCCCTCCACTTT. Translated: CASSQEAGCNSPLHF.

This clone was seen once. The chain recombines TRBV9 with TRBJ2-2; 9 bases agree with TRBD2. CDR1 and CDR2 (germline): SGDLS, YYNGEE. The ends lost 0 bases at V and 7 bases at J; junction bases unmatched: 7. The CDR3 totals 16 residues. The CDR3 reads CASSVGLAGANGELFF. CDR3 DNA sequence: TGTGCCAGCAGCGTAGGTTTAGCGGGAGCTAACGGGGAGCTGTTTTTT.